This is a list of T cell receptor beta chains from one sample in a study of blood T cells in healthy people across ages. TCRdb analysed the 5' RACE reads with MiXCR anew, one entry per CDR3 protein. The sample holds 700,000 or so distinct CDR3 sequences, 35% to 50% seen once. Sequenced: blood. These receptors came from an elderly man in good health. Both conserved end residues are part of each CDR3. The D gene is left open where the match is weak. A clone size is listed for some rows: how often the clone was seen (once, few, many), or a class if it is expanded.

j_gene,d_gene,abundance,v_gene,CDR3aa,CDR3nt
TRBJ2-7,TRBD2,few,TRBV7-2,CASSLEGLASYEQYF,TGTGCCAGCAGCTTAGAGGGACTAGCGTCCTACGAGCAGTACTTC
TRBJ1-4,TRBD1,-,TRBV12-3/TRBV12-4,CASSDRGGNEKLFF,TGTGCCAGCAGTGACAGGGGAGGTAATGAAAAACTGTTTTTT
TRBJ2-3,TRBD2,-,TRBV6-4,CASSGTRWDTQYF,TGTGCCAGCTCCGGGACTAGATGGGATACGCAGTATTTT
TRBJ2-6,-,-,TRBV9,CASSVAVGRGPGANVLTF,TGTGCCAGCAGCGTAGCCGTGGGGAGAGGGCCTGGGGCCAACGTCCTGACTTTC
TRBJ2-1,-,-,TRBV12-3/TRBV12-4,CASEGTVVNEQFF,TGTGCCAGCGAGGGGACGGTCGTCAATGAGCAGTTCTTC
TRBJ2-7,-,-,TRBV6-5,CASTSISNEQYF,TGTGCCAGCACCTCCATCTCAAATGAGCAGTACTTC
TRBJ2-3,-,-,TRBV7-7,CASRAGPTDTQYF,TGTGCCAGCAGGGCGGGCCCCACAGATACGCAGTATTTT
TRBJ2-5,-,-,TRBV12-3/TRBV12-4,CASSFSVETQYF,TGTGCCAGCAGTTTTAGCGTCGAGACCCAGTACTTC
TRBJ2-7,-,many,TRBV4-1,CASSLTARFSYEQYF,TGCGCCAGCAGCCTGACAGCAAGGTTTTCCTACGAGCAGTACTTC
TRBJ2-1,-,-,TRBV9,CASSYTGTSSYNEQFF,TGTGCCAGCAGCTATACCGGGACTTCATCCTACAATGAGCAGTTCTTC
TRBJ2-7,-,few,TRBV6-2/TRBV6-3,CASRSTRQRGYEQYF,TGTGCCAGCAGATCAACCCGACAGAGGGGCTACGAGCAGTACTTC
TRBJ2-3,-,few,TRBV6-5,CASKDTTDTQYF,TGTGCCAGCAAAGACACCACAGATACGCAGTATTTT
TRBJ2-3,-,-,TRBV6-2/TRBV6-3,CASSTAFGGLADTQYF,TGTGCCAGCAGCACCGCTTTTGGGGGGCTGGCAGATACGCAGTATTTT
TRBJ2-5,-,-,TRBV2,CATMLGAVETQYF,TGTGCCACTATGCTGGGGGCGGTGGAGACCCAGTACTTC
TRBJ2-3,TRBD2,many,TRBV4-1,CASSQDSGGARPRDTQYF,TGCGCCAGCAGCCAAGATAGCGGGGGGGCCCGCCCACGAGATACGCAGTATTTT
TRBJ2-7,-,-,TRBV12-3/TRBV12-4,CASSPSGLEQYF,TGTGCCAGCAGCCCCTCAGGGTTGGAGCAGTACTTC
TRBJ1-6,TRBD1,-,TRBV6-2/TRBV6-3,CASSYPFGQGAAPLHF,TGTGCCAGCAGTTACCCATTCGGACAGGGAGCGGCACCCCTCCACTTT
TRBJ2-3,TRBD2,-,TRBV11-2,CASSLGVAGDADTQYF,TGTGCCAGCAGCTTAGGCGTAGCGGGAGACGCAGATACGCAGTATTTT
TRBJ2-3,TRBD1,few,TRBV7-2,CASSSWGQVVGTQYF,TGTGCCAGCAGCTCATGGGGACAGGTTGTAGGTACGCAGTATTTT
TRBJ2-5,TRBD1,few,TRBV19,CASRSGTGEETQYF,TGTGCCAGTAGGTCAGGGACAGGCGAAGAGACCCAGTACTTC
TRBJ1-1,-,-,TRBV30,CAWRDGTEAFF,TGTGCCTGGCGGGACGGCACTGAAGCTTTCTTT
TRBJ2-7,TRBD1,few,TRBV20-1,CSAIPGQGLFQNEQYF,TGCAGTGCTATCCCGGGACAGGGGCTATTTCAGAACGAGCAGTACTTC
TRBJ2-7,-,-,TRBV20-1,CSARVMYEQYF,TGCAGTGCTAGAGTAATGTACGAGCAGTACTTC
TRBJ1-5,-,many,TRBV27,CASSLLRDLTNQPQHF,TGTGCCAGCAGTTTACTTAGGGACCTTACCAATCAGCCCCAGCATTTT
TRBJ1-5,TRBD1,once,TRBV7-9,CASSTGTGPGPNQPQHF,TGTGCCAGCAGTACCGGGACAGGGCCCGGCCCGAATCAGCCCCAGCATTTT
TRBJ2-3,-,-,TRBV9,CASRRVTDTQYF,TGTGCCAGCCGGCGTGTCACAGATACGCAGTATTTT
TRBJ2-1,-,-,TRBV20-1,CSAANLIRTPKNEQFF,TGCAGTGCCGCGAATCTTATCCGGACGCCCAAAAATGAGCAGTTCTTC
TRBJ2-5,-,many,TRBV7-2,CASRKQHVETQYF,TGTGCCAGCAGAAAACAGCACGTCGAGACCCAGTACTTC
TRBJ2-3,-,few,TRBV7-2,CASSPQKLATQYF,TGTGCCAGCAGCCCCCAAAAATTGGCTACGCAGTATTTT
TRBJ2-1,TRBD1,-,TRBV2,CASKGQGFDEQFF,TGTGCCAGCAAGGGACAGGGTTTTGATGAGCAGTTCTTC
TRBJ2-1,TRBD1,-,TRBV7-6,CASTPGGQGGYEQFF,TGTGCCAGCACCCCGGGGGGACAGGGGGGGTATGAGCAGTTCTTC
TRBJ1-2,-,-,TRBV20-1,CSARWTLAGTLNYGYTF,TGCAGTGCTAGATGGACCCTTGCCGGGACACTGAACTATGGCTACACCTTC
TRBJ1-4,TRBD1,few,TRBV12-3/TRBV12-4,CASSLSKTGTGEKLFF,TGTGCCAGCAGTCTCTCAAAGACAGGGACGGGGGAAAAACTGTTTTTT
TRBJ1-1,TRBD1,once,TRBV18,CASSPRDRGVRTEAFF,TGTGCCAGCTCACCACGGGACAGAGGAGTACGTACTGAAGCTTTCTTT
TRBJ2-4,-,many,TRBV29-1,CSGEVKNIQYF,TGCAGCGGGGAAGTCAAAAACATTCAGTACTTC
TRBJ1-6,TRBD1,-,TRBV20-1,CSAKGASYNSPLHF,TGCAGTGCTAAGGGGGCATCCTATAATTCACCCCTCCACTTT
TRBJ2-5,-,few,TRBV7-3,CASSSRTGGRIQETQYF,TGTGCCAGCAGCTCCCGGACTGGGGGGCGGATCCAAGAGACCCAGTACTTC
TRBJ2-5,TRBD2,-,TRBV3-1,CASSHDLAGGLETQYF,TGTGCCAGCAGCCATGATCTAGCGGGAGGGCTAGAGACCCAGTACTTC
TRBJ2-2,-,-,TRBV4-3,CASSQAGELFF,TGCGCCAGCAGCCAAGCCGGGGAGCTGTTTTTT
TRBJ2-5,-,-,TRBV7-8,CASSLALVVETQYF,TGTGCCAGCAGCTTAGCGCTGGTAGTAGAGACCCAGTACTTC
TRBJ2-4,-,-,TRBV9,CASSVALRDGTQYF,TGTGCCAGCAGCGTAGCTCTGAGGGACGGCACTCAGTACTTC
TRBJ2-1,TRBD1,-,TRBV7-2,CASSASGTVGSEQFF,TGTGCCAGCAGCGCGTCCGGGACAGTTGGTTCTGAGCAGTTCTTC
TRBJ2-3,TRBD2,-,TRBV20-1,CSASDSGTAGGITSTDTQYF,TGCAGTGCTAGCGACTCCGGAACAGCGGGAGGGATTACTAGCACAGATACGCAGTATTTT
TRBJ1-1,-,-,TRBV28,CASSTQGSMNTEAFF,TGTGCCAGCAGCACACAGGGATCTATGAACACTGAAGCTTTCTTT
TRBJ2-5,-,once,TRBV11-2,CASSSRMGETQYF,TGTGCCAGCAGCTCCAGGATGGGGGAGACCCAGTACTTC